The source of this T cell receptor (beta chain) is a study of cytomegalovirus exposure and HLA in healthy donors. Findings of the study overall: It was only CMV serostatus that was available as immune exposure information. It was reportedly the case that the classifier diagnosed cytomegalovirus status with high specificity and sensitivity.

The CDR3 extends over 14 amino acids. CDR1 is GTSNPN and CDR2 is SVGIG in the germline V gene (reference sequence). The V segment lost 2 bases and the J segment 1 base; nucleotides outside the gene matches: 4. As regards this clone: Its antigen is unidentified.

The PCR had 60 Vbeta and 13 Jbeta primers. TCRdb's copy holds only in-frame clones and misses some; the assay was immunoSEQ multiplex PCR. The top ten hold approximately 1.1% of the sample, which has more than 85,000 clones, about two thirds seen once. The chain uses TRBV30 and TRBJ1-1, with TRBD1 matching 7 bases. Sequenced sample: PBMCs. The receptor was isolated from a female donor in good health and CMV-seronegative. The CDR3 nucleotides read TGTGCCTGGAGTCTAACAGGGGCGAACACTGAAGCTTTCTTT. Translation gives CAWSLTGANTEAFF. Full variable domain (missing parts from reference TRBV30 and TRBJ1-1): SQTIHQWPATLVQPVGSPLSLECTVEGTSNPNLYWYRQAAGRGLQLLFYSVGIGQISSEVPQNLSASRPQDRQFILSSKKLLLSDSGFYLCAWSLTGANTEAFFGQGTRLTVV.